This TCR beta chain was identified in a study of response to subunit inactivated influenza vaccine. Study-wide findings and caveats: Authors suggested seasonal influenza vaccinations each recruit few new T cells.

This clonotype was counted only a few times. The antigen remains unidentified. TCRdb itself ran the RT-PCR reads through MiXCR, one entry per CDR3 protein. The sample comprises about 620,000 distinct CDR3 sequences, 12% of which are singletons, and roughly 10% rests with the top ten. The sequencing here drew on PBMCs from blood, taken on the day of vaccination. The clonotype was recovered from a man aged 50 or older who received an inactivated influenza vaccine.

CDR3 residues: CASSIAIGTGELFF. In nucleotides, the CDR3 is TGTGCCAGTAGTATAGCGATTGGAACCGGGGAGCTGTTTTTT. The J gene is TRBJ2-2, the V gene TRBV19; no reliable D call. The CDR3 totals 14 residues. Germline V gene data show CDR1 as LNHDA and CDR2 as SQIVND (reference sequence). The V end lost 1 base, the J end lost 5 bases, and 8 bases lay between the germline ends. Complete variable domain (other parts from reference TRBV19 and TRBJ2-2): DGGITQSPKYLFRKEGQNVTLSCEQNLNHDAMYWYRQDPGQGLRLIYYSQIVNDFQKGDIAEGYSVSREKKESFPLTVTSAQKNPTAFYLCASSIAIGTGELFFGEGSRLTVL.